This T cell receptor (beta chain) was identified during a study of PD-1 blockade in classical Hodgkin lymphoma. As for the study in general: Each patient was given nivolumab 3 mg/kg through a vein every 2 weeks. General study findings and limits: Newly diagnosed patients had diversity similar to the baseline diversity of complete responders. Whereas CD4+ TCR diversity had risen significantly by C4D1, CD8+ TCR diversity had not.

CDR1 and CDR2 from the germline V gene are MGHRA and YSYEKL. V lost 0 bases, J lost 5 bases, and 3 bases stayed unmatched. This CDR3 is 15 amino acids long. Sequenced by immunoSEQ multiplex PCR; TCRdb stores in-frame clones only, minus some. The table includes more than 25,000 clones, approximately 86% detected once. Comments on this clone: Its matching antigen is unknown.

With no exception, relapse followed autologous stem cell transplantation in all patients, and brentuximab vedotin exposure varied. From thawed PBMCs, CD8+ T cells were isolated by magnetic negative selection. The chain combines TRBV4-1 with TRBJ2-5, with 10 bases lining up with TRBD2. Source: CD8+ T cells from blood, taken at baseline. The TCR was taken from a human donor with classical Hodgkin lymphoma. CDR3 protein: CASSQEGLARETQYF. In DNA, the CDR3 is TGCGCCAGCAGCCAAGAGGGACTAGCGCGCGAGACCCAGTACTTC.